Listed below are T cell receptor beta chains from one sample, sequenced in a study of shared T cell receptors in the human thymus. Profiling relied on immunoSEQ multiplex PCR, and the TCRdb table lists in-frame clones only, not all of them. The table includes hundreds of thousands of clones, around 87% detected once. The sample also formed part of further work on human thymus T cells.

The specimen was thymocytes. Receptors were obtained from a boy under three years old with a congenital heart defect. CDR3s include the opening cysteine and the closing phenylalanine or tryptophan. A D gene is named only where the DNA matches it firmly. Not all rows give a size; the values are once, few, many and, for expanded clones, a class.

j_gene: TRBJ1-2; v_gene: TRBV2; d_gene: TRBD1; abundance: .; CDR3aa: CASRDRDPWDYGYTF; CDR3nt: TGTGCCAGCAGGGACAGGGATCCATGGGACTATGGCTACACCTTC
j_gene: TRBJ2-7; v_gene: TRBV29-1; d_gene: .; abundance: .; CDR3aa: CSVVTSRSYEQYF; CDR3nt: TGCAGCGTAGTAACTAGTAGAAGCTACGAGCAGTACTTC
j_gene: TRBJ2-3; v_gene: TRBV29-1; d_gene: TRBD1; abundance: .; CDR3aa: CSVTGGAFGVGSDTQYF; CDR3nt: TGCAGCGTCACAGGGGGCGCTTTTGGGGTTGGTTCAGATACGCAGTATTTT
j_gene: TRBJ2-1; v_gene: TRBV6-1; d_gene: TRBD2; abundance: few; CDR3aa: CASSPSGRARNEQFF; CDR3nt: TGTGCCAGCAGCCCTAGCGGGAGGGCCCGCAATGAGCAGTTCTTC
j_gene: TRBJ2-1; v_gene: TRBV30; d_gene: .; abundance: once; CDR3aa: CAWASLPSYNEQFF; CDR3nt: TGTGCCTGGGCTAGCCTCCCTTCTTACAATGAGCAGTTCTTC
j_gene: TRBJ1-4; v_gene: TRBV7-2; d_gene: .; abundance: .; CDR3aa: CASSSPETGEKLFF; CDR3nt: TGTGCCAGCAGCTCACCGGAGACAGGTGAAAAACTGTTTTTT
j_gene: TRBJ2-2; v_gene: TRBV28; d_gene: .; abundance: .; CDR3aa: CASSCRRQENTGELFF; CDR3nt: TGTGCCAGCAGTTGCCGGAGGCAGGAGAACACCGGGGAGCTGTTTTTT
j_gene: TRBJ2-7; v_gene: TRBV5-1; d_gene: TRBD2; abundance: once; CDR3aa: CASSLRPPGLAGTYEQYF; CDR3nt: TGCGCCAGCAGCTTGCGTCCTCCGGGACTAGCGGGAACCTACGAGCAGTACTTC
j_gene: TRBJ2-3; v_gene: TRBV11-2; d_gene: .; abundance: .; CDR3aa: CASSLPGGSTDTQYF; CDR3nt: TGTGCCAGCAGCTTACCCGGAGGCTCCACAGATACGCAGTATTTT
j_gene: TRBJ1-4; v_gene: TRBV7-9; d_gene: TRBD1; abundance: .; CDR3aa: CASSLGAGGIREKLFF; CDR3nt: TGTGCCAGCAGCTTAGGGGCAGGGGGCATACGTGAAAAACTGTTTTTT